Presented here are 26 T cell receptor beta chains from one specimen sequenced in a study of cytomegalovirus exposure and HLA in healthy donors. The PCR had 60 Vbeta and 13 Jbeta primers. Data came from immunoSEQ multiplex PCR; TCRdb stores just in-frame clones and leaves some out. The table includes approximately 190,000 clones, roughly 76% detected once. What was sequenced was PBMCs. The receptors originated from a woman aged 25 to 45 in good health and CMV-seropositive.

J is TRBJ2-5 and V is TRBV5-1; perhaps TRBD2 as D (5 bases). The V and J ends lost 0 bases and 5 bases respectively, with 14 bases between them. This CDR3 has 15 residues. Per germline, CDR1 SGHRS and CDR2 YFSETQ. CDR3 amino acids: CASSLDAGTSETQYF. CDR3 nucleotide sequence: TGCGCCAGCAGCTTGGACGCGGGCACGAGTGAGACCCAGTACTTC.

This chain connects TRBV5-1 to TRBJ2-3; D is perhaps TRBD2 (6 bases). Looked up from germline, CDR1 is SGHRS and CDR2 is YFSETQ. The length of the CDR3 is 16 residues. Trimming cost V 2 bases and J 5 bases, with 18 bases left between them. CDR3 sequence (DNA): TGCGCCAGCAGCTTCGCCCCCGAACTAGCACAAGATACGCAGTATTTT. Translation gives CASSFAPELAQDTQYF.

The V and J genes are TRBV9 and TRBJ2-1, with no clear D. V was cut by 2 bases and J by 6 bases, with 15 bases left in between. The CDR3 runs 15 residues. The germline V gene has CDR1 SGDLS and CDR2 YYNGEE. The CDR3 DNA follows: TGTGCCAGCAGCGTCTTAGCCGCAAAAGGCAATGAGCAGTTCTTC. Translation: CASSVLAAKGNEQFF.

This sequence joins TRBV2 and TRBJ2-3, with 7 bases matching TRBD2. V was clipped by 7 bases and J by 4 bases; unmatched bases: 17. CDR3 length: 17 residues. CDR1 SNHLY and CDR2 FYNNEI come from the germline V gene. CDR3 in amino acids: CASKRFWGRARSDTQYF. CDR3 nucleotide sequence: TGTGCCAGCAAGAGGTTTTGGGGGAGGGCCCGTTCAGATACGCAGTATTTT.

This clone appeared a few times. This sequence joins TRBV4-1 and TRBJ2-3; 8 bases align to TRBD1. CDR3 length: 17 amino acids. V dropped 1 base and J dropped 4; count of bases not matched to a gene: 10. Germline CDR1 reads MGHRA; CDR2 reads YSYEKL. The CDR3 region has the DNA TGCGCCAGCAGCCAAGGCTGGGCAGGGGGCATCCCAGATACGCAGTATTTT. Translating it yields CASSQGWAGGIPDTQYF.

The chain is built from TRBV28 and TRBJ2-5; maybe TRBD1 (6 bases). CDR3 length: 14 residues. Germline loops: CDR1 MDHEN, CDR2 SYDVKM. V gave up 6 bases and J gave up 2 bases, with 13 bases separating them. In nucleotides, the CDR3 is TGTGCCAGCAGGGGGGCCCAGGCTCAAGAGACCCAGTACTTC. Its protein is CASRGAQAQETQYF.

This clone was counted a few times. The DNA of the CDR3 is TGTGCCATCAGTGATCGGGTGGGAGATACGCAGTATTTT. It codes for CAISDRVGDTQYF. The chain uses TRBV10-3 and TRBJ2-3; no clear D. This CDR3 is built from 13 residues. The V gene lost 3 bases and the J gene lost 5 bases, with 9 bases spanning the gap. In germline, CDR1 is ENHRY, CDR2 SYGVKD.

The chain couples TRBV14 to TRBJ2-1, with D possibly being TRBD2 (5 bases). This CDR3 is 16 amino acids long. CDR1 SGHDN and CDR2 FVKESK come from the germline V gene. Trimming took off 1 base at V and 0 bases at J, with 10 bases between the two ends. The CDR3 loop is CASSQAGMSSYNEQFF. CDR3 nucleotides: TGTGCCAGCAGCCAAGCGGGGATGAGCTCCTACAATGAGCAGTTCTTC.

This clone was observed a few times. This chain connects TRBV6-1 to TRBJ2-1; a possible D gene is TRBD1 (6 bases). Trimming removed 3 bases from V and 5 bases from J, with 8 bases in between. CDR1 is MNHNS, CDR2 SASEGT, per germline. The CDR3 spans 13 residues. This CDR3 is CASSEGANNEQFF. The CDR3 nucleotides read TGTGCCAGCAGTGAGGGGGCTAACAATGAGCAGTTCTTC.

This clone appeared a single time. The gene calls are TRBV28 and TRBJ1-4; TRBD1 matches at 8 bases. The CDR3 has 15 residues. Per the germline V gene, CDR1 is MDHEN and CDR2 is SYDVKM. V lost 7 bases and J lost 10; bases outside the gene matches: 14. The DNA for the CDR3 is TGTGCCAGCACCACAGGGGGGGGGAGCGTGGTAAAACTGTTTTTT. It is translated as CASTTGGGSVVKLFF.

The CDR3 is CASSHVAGDNMNTEAFF. The CDR3 DNA sequence: TGTGCCAGCAGCCACGTCGCGGGGGACAACATGAACACTGAAGCTTTCTTT. The chain has TRBV4-2 and TRBJ1-1; D might be TRBD1 (6 bases). Looked up from germline, CDR1 is LGHNA and CDR2 is YNFKEQ. The CDR3 has 17 amino acids. V was cut by 3 bases and J by 0 bases, with 17 bases left in between.

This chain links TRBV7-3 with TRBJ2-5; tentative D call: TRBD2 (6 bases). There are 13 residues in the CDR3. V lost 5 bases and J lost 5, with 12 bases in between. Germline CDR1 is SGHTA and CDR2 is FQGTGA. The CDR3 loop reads CASSPGGEETQYF. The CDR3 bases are TGTGCCAGCAGCCCCGGCGGGGAGGAGACCCAGTACTTC.

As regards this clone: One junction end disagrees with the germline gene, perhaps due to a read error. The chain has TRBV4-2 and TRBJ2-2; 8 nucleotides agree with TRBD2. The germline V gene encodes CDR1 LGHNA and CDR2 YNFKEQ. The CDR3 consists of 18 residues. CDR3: CASSQDWGRLANAGELFF. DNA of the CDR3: TGTGCCAGCAGCCAAGATTGGGGCCGACTAGCGAACGCCGGGGAGCTGTTTTTT.

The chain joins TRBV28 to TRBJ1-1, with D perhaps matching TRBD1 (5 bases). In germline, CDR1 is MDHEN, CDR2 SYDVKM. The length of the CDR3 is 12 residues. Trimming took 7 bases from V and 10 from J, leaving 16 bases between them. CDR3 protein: CASTRLGGIAFF. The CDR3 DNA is TGTGCCAGCACCAGGCTCGGGGGGATAGCTTTCTTT.

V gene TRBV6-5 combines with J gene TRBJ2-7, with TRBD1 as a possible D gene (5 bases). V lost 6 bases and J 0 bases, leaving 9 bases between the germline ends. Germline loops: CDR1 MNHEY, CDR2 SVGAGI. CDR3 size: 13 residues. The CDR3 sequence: CASRETASYEQYF. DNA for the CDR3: TGTGCCAGCAGAGAGACAGCCTCCTACGAGCAGTACTTC.

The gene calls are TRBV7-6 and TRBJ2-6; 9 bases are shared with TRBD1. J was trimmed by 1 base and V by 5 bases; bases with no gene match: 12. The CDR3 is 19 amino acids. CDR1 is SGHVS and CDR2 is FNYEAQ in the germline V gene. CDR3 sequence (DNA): TGTGCCAGCAGCACCCGGCCGGGACAGGGTGGTTCTGGGGCCAACGTCCTGACTTTC. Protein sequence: CASSTRPGQGGSGANVLTF. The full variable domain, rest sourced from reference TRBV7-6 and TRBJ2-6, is GAGVSQSPRYKVTKRGQDVALRCDPISGHVSLYWYRQALGQGPEFLTYFNYEAQQDKSGLPNDRFSAERPEGSISTLTIQRTEQRDSAMYRCASSTRPGQGGSGANVLTFGAGSRLTVL.

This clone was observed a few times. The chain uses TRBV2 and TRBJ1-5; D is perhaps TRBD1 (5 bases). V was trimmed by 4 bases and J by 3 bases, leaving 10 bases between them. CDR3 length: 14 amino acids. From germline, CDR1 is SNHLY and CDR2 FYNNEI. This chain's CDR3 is CASSGQGPNQPQHF. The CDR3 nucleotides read TGTGCCAGCAGTGGGCAGGGCCCCAATCAGCCCCAGCATTTT.

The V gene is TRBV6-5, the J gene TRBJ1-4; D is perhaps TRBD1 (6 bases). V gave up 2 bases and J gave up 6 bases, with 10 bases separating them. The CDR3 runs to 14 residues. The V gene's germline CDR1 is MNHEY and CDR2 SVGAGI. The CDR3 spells CASSYGRGDEKLFF. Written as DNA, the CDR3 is TGTGCCAGCAGTTACGGGAGGGGGGATGAAAAACTGTTTTTT.

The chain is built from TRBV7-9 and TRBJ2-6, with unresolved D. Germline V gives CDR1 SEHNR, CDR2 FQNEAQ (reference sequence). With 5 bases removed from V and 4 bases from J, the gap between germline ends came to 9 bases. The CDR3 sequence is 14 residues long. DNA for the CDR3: TGTGCCAGCAGCGTTAGCCGAGGGGCCAACGTCCTGACTTTC. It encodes CASSVSRGANVLTF.

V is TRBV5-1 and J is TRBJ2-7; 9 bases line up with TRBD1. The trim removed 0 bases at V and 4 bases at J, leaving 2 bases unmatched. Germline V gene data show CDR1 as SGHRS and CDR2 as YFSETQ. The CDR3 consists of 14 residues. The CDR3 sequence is CASSLGQGEYEQYF. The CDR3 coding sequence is TGCGCCAGCAGCTTGGGACAGGGGGAGTACGAGCAGTACTTC.

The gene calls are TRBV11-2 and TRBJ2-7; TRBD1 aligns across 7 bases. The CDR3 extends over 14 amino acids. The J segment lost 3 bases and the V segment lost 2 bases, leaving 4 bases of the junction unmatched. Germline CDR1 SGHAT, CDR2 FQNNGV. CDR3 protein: CASSLSTGDYEQYF. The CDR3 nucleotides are TGTGCCAGCAGCTTAAGTACAGGGGACTACGAGCAGTACTTC.

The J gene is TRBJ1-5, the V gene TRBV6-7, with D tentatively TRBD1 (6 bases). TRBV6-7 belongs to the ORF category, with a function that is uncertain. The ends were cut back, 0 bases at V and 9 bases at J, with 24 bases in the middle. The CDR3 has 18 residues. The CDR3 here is CASSYSRGGYLFGWPQHF. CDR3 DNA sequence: TGTGCCAGCAGTTACTCGAGGGGGGGGTATTTGTTCGGATGGCCCCAGCATTTT.

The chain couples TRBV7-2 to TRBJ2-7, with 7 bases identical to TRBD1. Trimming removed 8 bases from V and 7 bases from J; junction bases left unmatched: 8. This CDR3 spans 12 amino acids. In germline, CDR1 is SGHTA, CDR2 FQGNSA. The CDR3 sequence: CASGRTGGEQYF. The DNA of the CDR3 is TGTGCCAGCGGTCGGACAGGCGGGGAGCAGTACTTC.

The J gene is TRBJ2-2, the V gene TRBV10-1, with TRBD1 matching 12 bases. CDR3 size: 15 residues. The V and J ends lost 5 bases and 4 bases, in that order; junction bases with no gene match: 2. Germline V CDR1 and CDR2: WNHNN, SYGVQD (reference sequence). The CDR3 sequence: CASSRDRGPTGELFF. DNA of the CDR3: TGCGCCAGCAGTCGGGACAGGGGGCCCACCGGGGAGCTGTTTTTT.

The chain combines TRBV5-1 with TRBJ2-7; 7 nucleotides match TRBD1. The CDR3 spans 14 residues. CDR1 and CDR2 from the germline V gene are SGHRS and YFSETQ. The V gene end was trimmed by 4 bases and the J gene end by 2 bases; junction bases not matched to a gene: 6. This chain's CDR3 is CASSMGTVTYEQYF. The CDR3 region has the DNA TGCGCCAGCAGCATGGGGACAGTCACCTACGAGCAGTACTTC. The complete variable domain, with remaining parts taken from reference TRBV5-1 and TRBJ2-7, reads KAGVTQTPRYLIKTRGQQVTLSCSPISGHRSVSWYQQTPGQGLQFLFEYFSETQRNKGNFPGRFSGRQFSNSRSEMNVSTLELGDSALYLCASSMGTVTYEQYFGPGTRLTVT.

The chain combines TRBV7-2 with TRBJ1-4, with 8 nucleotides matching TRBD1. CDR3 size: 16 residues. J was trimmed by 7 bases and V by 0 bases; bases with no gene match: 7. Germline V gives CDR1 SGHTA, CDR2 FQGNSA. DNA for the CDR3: TGTGCCAGCAGCTTAGCTGCAGGGGGCGGTGGTGAAAAACTGTTTTTT. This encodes CASSLAAGGGGEKLFF.